The 5 T cell receptor beta chains below come from one sample, sequenced in a study of siplizumab effects on memory and regulatory T cells. Data came from immunoSEQ multiplex PCR; TCRdb stores just in-frame clones and leaves some out. The table lists some 97,000 clones, approximately 92% of them singletons, with 0.15% in the top ten. The material sequenced was CD4+ T cells sorted from blood. The receptor set was obtained from a human donor in good health.

The table lists this clone with a count of one. The J gene is TRBJ2-2, the V gene TRBV4-2; 10 bases line up with TRBD2. CDR3 size: 20 residues. V lost 1 base and J lost 0; bases outside the gene matches: 11. Germline loops: CDR1 LGHNA, CDR2 YNFKEQ. CDR3 loop: CASSQGTSLAGGSNTGELFF. In DNA form, the CDR3 reads TGTGCCAGCAGCCAAGGCACCAGTTTAGCGGGGGGTTCGAACACCGGGGAGCTGTTTTTT.

V usage is TRBV4-2 and J usage is TRBJ1-1; no clear D. V lost 3 bases, J lost 4 bases, and 12 bases lay in between. The CDR3 is 14 residues long. Germline V gene data show CDR1 as LGHNA and CDR2 as YNFKEQ. CDR3 coding DNA: TGTGCCAGCAGCCAGCTCTGGAGTAGCACTGAAGCTTTCTTT. As protein: CASSQLWSSTEAFF.

The V call is TRBV6-5, the J call TRBJ1-1; D gene uncertain. The V and J ends lost 4 bases and 0 bases respectively, with 9 bases between them. The germline CDR1 and CDR2 sequences are MNHEY and SVGAGI. The CDR3 sequence is 14 residues long. The CDR3 bases are TGTGCCAGCAGTTCCAGAGGGATGAACACTGAAGCTTTCTTT. Protein product: CASSSRGMNTEAFF.

The rearrangement links TRBV7-3 to TRBJ2-1; D possibly corresponds to TRBD1 (6 bases). V lost 6 bases and J lost 3, with 18 bases in between. Germline CDR1 reads SGHTA; CDR2 reads FQGTGA. The CDR3 runs 16 residues. CDR3 DNA sequence: TGTGCCAGCAGTTACCGGACTGTCAGGGGCTACAATGAGCAGTTCTTC. Its translation is CASSYRTVRGYNEQFF. The full variable domain, in which reference TRBV7-3 and TRBJ2-1 provide the parts outside the CDR3, is GAGVSQTPSNKVTEKGKYVELRCDPISGHTALYWYRQSLGQGPEFLIYFQGTGAADDSGLPNDRFFAVRPEGSVSTLKIQRTERGDSAVYLCASSYRTVRGYNEQFFGPGTRLTVL.

V and J are TRBV5-1 and TRBJ2-3, with 10 bases matching TRBD1. Germline CDR1 is SGHRS and CDR2 is YFSETQ. The length of the CDR3 is 17 residues. Germline trimming cut 4 bases from V and 3 bases from J; bases unmatched to any gene: 11. As DNA, the CDR3 is TGCGCCAGCAGCACGACAGGGGGCGCGATAAAAACAGATACGCAGTATTTT. Its protein is CASSTTGGAIKTDTQYF.